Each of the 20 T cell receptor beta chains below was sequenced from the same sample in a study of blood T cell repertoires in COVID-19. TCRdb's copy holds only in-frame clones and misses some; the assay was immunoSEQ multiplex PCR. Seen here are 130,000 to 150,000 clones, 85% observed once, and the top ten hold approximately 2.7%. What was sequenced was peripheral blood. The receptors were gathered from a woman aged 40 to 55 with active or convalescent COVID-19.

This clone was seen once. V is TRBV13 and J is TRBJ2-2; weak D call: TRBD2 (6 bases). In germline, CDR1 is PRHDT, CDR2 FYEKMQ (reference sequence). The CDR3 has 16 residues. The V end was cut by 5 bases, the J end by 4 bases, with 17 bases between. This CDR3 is CASSRRMEGSTGELFF. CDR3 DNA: TGTGCCAGCAGCCGCCGGATGGAGGGGAGCACCGGGGAGCTGTTTTTT. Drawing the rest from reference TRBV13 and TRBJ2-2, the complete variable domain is AAGVIQSPRHLIKEKRETATLKCYPIPRHDTVYWYQQGPGQDPQFLISFYEKMQSDKGSIPDRFSAQQFSDYHSELNMSSLELGDSALYFCASSRRMEGSTGELFFGEGSRLTVL.

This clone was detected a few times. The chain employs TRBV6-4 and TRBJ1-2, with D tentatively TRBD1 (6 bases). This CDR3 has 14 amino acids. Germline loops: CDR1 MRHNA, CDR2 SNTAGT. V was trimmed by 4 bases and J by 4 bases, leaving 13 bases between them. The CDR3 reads CASSADRPPYGYTF. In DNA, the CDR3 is TGTGCCAGCAGTGCCGACAGGCCCCCCTATGGCTACACCTTC.

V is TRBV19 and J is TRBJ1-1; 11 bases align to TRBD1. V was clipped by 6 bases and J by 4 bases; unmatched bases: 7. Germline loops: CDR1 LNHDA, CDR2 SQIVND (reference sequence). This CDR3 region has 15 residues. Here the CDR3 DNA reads TGTGCCAGTAGGGACACCGGGACAGGGGGCACTGAAGCTTTCTTT. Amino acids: CASRDTGTGGTEAFF.

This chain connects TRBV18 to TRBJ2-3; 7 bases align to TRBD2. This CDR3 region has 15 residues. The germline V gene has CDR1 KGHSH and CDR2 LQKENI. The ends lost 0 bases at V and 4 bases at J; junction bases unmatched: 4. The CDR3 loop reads CASSPPSRGADTQYF. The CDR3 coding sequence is TGTGCCAGCTCACCACCGTCTCGGGGGGCAGATACGCAGTATTTT.

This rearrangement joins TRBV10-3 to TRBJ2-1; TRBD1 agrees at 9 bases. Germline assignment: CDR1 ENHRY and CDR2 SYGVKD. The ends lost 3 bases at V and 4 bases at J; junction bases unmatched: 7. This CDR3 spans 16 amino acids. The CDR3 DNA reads TGTGCCATCAGTGAAACACAGGGGGCGGGGTACAATGAGCAGTTCTTC. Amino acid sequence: CAISETQGAGYNEQFF.

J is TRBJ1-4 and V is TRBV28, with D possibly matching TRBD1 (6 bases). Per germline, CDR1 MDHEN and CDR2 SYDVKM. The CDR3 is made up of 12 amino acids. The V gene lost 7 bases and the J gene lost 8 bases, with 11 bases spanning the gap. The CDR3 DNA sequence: TGTGCCAGCACCGGGGGGCGCGAAAAACTGTTTTTT. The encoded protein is CASTGGREKLFF.

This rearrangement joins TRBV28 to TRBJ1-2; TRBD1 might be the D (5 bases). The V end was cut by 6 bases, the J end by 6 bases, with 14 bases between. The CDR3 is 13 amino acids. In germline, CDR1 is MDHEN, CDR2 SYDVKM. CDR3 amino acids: CASSPEGVDGYTF. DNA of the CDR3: TGTGCCAGCAGCCCTGAAGGGGTAGATGGCTACACCTTC.

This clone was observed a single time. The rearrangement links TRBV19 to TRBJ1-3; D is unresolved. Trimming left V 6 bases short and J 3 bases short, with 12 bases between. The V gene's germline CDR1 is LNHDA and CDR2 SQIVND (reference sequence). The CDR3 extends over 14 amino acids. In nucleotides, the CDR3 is TGTGCCAGTAGAGTCATCGGGTTTGGAAACACCATATATTTT. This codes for CASRVIGFGNTIYF.

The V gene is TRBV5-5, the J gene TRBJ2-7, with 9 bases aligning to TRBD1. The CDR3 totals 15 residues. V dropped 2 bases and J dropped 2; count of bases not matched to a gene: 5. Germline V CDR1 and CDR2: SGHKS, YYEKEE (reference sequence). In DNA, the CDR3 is TGTGCCAGCAGCTTACTCCGGGACAGGGCCTACGAGCAGTACTTC. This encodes CASSLLRDRAYEQYF. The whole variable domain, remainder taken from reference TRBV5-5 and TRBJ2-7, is DAGVTQSPTHLIKTRGQQVTLRCSPISGHKSVSWYQQVLGQGPQFIFQYYEKEERGRGNFPDRFSARQFPNYSSELNVNALLLGDSALYLCASSLLRDRAYEQYFGPGTRLTVT.

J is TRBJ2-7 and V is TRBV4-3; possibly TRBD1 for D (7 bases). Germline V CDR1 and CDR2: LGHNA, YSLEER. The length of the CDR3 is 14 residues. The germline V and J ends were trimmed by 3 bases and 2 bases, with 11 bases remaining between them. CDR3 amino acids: CASSQQGGAYEQYF. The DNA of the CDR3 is TGCGCCAGCAGCCAGCAGGGGGGAGCCTACGAGCAGTACTTC.

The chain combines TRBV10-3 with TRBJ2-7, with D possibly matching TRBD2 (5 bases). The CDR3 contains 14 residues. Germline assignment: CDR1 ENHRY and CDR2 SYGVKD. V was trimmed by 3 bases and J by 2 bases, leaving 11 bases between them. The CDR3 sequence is CAISDPEGTYEQYF. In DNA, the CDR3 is TGTGCCATCAGTGACCCTGAGGGTACCTACGAGCAGTACTTC.

In nucleotides, the CDR3 is TGCGCCAGCAGCGTGCGCGGGACAGGGGATAATGGGGGCACCTTC. Translating it yields CASSVRGTGDNGGTF. This rearrangement joins TRBV5-1 to TRBJ1-2; TRBD1 matches 10 bases. With V trimmed by 4 bases and J by 13 bases, 16 bases remained unmatched. CDR1 is SGHRS and CDR2 is YFSETQ in the germline V gene. The CDR3 has 15 residues.

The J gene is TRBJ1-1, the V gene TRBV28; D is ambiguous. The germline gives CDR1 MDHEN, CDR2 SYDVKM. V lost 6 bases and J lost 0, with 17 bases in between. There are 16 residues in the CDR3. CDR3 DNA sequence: TGTGCCAGCAGCTCCCATAGCGTGCGCATGAACACTGAAGCTTTCTTT. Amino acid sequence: CASSSHSVRMNTEAFF.

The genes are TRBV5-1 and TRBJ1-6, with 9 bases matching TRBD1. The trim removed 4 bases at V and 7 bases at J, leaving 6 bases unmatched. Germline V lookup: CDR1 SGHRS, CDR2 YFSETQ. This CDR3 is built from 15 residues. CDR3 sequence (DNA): TGCGCCAGCAGCGCACAGGGGGCGGACAATTCACCCCTCCACTTT. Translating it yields CASSAQGADNSPLHF.

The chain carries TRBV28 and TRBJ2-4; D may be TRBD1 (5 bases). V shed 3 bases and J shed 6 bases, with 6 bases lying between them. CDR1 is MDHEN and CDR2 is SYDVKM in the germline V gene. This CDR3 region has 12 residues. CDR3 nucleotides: TGTGCCAGCAGTTTCCAGGGAAACATTCAGTACTTC. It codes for CASSFQGNIQYF.

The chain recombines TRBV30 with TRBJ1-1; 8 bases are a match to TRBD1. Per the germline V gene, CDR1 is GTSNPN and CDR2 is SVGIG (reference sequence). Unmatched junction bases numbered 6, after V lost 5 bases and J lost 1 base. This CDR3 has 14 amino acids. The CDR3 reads CAWEEGQGNTEAFF. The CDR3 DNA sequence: TGTGCCTGGGAAGAAGGACAGGGGAACACTGAAGCTTTCTTT.

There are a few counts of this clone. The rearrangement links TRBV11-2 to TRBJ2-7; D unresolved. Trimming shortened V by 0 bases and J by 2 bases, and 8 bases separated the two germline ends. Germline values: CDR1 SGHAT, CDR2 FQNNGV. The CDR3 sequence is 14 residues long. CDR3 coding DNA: TGTGCCAGCAGCTTAGATCGCGGTACCTACGAGCAGTACTTC. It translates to CASSLDRGTYEQYF.

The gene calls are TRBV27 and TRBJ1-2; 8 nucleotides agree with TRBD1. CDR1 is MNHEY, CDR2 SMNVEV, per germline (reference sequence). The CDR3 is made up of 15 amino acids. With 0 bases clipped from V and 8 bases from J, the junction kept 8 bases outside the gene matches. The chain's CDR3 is CASSLSPDRVGGYTF. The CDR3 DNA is TGTGCCAGCAGTTTATCGCCGGACAGGGTAGGCGGCTACACCTTC.

CDR3 DNA: TGTGCCACCAGCAGAGGCGACAGGGGCATCTATGGCTACACCTTC. It specifies CATSRGDRGIYGYTF. V usage is TRBV15 and J usage is TRBJ1-2; 8 bases fit TRBD1. V dropped 1 base and J dropped 4; count of bases not matched to a gene: 5. CDR1 and CDR2 from the germline V gene are LNHNV and YYDKDF (reference sequence). The CDR3 is 15 amino acids.

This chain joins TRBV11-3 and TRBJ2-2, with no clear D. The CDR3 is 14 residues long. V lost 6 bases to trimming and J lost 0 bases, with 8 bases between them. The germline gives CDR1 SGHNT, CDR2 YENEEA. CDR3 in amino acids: CASRRSANTGELFF. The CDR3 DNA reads TGTGCCAGCAGACGGAGCGCGAACACCGGGGAGCTGTTTTTT.